Listed below are T cell receptor beta chains from one sample, sequenced in a study of graft-versus-host responses after intestinal transplantation. Their antigen targets remain unknown. The data were produced by immunoSEQ multiplex PCR, yet TCRdb's version contains in-frame clones alone and is incomplete. The data hold over 100,000 clones, with less than 90% observed a single time. Sequences were derived from unstimulated CD4+ T cells sorted from spleen or lymph node cells, sampled before intestinal transplant. The receptor source for this set is a human donor who received an intestinal transplant. Both conserved end residues are part of each CDR3. The D gene is left open where the match is weak. Only some rows state a clone size, as once, few, many or a class for expanded clones.

D gene | J gene | clone size | V gene | CDR3 protein | CDR3 DNA
NA | TRBJ1-2 | NA | TRBV28 | CASSLGLSTLAYGYTF | TGTGCCAGCAGTTTGGGGCTTTCCACGCTGGCCTATGGCTACACCTTC
TRBD1 | TRBJ1-6 | NA | TRBV5-1 | CASSQNRDSFNSPLHF | TGCGCCAGCAGCCAAAACCGGGACAGTTTTAATTCACCCCTCCACTTT
NA | TRBJ2-1 | NA | TRBV5-1 | CASSLLYNEQFF | TGCGCCAGCAGCCTGCTCTACAATGAGCAGTTCTTC
NA | TRBJ2-7 | once | TRBV25-1 | CASSGTGKTYEQYF | TGTGCCAGCAGTGGTACAGGAAAAACCTACGAGCAGTACTTC
TRBD2 | TRBJ2-3 | NA | TRBV5-1 | CASSWGTSGSTDTQYF | TGCGCCAGCAGCTGGGGGACTAGCGGGAGCACAGATACGCAGTATTTT
NA | TRBJ1-1 | few | TRBV2 | CASSSTDPNTEAFF | TGTGCCAGCAGTTCGACAGACCCGAACACTGAAGCTTTCTTT
TRBD1 | TRBJ2-7 | once | TRBV5-1 | CASSLPDRAYEQYF | TGCGCCAGCAGCTTACCAGACAGGGCCTACGAGCAGTACTTC
NA | TRBJ2-7 | NA | TRBV5-1 | CASSNSYEQYF | TGCGCCAGCAGCAACTCCTACGAGCAGTACTTC
NA | TRBJ2-7 | NA | TRBV10-2 | CASSEGDYEQYF | TGCGCCAGCAGTGAGGGGGACTACGAGCAGTACTTC
NA | TRBJ2-3 | NA | TRBV19 | CASQRRQGPSTDTQYF | TGTGCCAGTCAAAGGAGGCAGGGTCCTAGCACAGATACGCAGTATTTT
TRBD2 | TRBJ2-7 | NA | TRBV7-9 | CASSLDLAGGEQYF | TGTGCCAGCAGCTTGGACCTAGCGGGAGGTGAGCAGTACTTC
NA | TRBJ2-1 | NA | TRBV7-9 | CASSAGPGANEQFF | TGTGCCAGCAGCGCCGGGCCCGGGGCTAATGAGCAGTTCTTC
NA | TRBJ2-1 | NA | TRBV15 | CATSAPRGAGQFF | TGTGCCACCAGCGCTCCAAGGGGCGCCGGGCAGTTCTTC
TRBD1 | TRBJ2-1 | NA | TRBV29-1 | CSVLGGTGVNEQFF | TGCAGCGTTCTTGGCGGGACAGGGGTCAATGAGCAGTTCTTC
NA | TRBJ2-1 | NA | TRBV29-1 | CSVRTPGLFNEQFF | TGCAGCGTCCGCACTCCGGGACTCTTCAATGAGCAGTTCTTC
NA | TRBJ2-7 | NA | TRBV23-1 | CASSPTGTPSMEYF | TGCGCCAGCAGCCCAACCGGGACTCCCTCTATGGAGTACTTC
NA | TRBJ2-7 | NA | TRBV6-5 | CASNRAVMGEQYF | TGTGCCAGCAACAGGGCGGTGATGGGGGAGCAGTACTTC
NA | TRBJ1-1 | NA | TRBV29-1 | CSVALFRGEREAFF | TGCAGCGTTGCCCTATTTAGGGGGGAGAGGGAAGCTTTCTTT
NA | TRBJ2-4 | once | TRBV2 | CASTTGGGNIQYF | TGTGCCAGCACCACAGGGGGGGGAAACATTCAGTACTTC
NA | TRBJ2-3 | NA | TRBV6-1 | CASTAGLSIDTQYF | TGTGCCAGCACCGCAGGCTTAAGCATAGATACGCAGTATTTT
NA | TRBJ2-3 | once | TRBV27 | CASSFRVRDTQYF | TGTGCCAGCAGTTTCCGGGTGAGGGATACGCAGTATTTT